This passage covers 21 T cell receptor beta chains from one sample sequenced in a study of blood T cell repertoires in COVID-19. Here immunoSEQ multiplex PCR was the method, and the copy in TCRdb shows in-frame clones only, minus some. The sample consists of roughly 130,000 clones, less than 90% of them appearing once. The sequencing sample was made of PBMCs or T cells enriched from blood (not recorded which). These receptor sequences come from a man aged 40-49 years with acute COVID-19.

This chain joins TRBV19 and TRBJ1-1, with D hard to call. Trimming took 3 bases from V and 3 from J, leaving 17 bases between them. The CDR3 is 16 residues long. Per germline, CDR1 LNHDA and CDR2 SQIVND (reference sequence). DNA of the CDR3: TGTGCCAGTAGTATCGGGTTGGATCCCTTGGACACTGAAGCTTTCTTT. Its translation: CASSIGLDPLDTEAFF.

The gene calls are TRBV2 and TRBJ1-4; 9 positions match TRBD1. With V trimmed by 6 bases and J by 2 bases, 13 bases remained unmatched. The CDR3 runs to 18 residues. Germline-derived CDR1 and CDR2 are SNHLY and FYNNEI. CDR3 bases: TGTGCCAGCAGGGCAGATTGGACAGGGGAATCCACTAATGAAAAACTGTTTTTT. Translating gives CASRADWTGESTNEKLFF.

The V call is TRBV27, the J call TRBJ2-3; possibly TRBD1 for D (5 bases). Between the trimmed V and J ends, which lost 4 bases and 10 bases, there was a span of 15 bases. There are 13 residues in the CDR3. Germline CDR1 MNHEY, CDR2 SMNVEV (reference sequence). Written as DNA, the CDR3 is TGTGCCAGCAGTTGGAAGGGGTCCCTTGCGCAGTATTTT. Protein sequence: CASSWKGSLAQYF.

Here the CDR3 reads CASSEGLAESTYNEQFF. The CDR3 DNA follows: TGTGCCAGCAGCGAGGGACTAGCGGAGTCCACCTACAATGAGCAGTTCTTC. The chain couples TRBV5-4 to TRBJ2-1; 11 bases line up with TRBD2. The CDR3 runs 17 residues. V lost 4 bases to trimming and J lost 2 bases; unmatched junction nucleotides: 8. CDR1 is SGHNT and CDR2 is YYREEE in the germline V gene (reference sequence).

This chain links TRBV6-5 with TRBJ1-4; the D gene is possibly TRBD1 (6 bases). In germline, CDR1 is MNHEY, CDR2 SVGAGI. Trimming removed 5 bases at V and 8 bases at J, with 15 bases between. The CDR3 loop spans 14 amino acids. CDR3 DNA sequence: TGTGCCAGCAGTCTCTCAGGGGATCAGGAAAAACTGTTTTTT. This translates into CASSLSGDQEKLFF.

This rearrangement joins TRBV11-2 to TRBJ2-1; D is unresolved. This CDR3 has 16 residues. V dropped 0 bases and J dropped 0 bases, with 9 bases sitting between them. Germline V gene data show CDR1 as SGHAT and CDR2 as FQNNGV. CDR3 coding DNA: TGTGCCAGCAGCTTAGATCCCCTGTTCTCCTACAATGAGCAGTTCTTC. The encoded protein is CASSLDPLFSYNEQFF.

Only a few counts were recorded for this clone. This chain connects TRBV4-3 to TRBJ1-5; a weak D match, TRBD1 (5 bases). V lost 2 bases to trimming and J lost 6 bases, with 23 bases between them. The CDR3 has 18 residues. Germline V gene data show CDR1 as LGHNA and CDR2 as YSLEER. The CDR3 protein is CASSQRFARVGWGQPQHF. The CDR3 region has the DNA TGCGCCAGCAGCCAACGCTTCGCCAGGGTAGGTTGGGGTCAGCCCCAGCATTTT.

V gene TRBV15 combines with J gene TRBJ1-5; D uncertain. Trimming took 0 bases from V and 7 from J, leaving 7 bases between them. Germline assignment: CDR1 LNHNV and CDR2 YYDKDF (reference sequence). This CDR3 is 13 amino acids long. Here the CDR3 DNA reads TGTGCCACCAGCAGAGATCTAAGACAGCCCCAGCATTTT. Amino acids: CATSRDLRQPQHF.

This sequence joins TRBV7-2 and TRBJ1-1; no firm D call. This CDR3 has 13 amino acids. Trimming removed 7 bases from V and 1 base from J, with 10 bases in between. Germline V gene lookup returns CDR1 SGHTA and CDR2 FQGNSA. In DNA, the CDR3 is TGTGCCAGCACCTATGCGGAGAACACTGAAGCTTTCTTT. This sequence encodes CASTYAENTEAFF.

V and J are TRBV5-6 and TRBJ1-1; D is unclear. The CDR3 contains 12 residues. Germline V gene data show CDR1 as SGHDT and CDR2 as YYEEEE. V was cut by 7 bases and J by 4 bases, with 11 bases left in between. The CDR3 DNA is TGTGCCAGCTCCCGAACCAGCACTGAAGCTTTCTTT. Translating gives CASSRTSTEAFF.

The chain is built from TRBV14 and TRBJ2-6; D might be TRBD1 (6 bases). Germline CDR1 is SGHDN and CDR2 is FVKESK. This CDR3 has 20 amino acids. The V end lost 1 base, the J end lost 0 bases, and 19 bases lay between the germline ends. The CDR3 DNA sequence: TGTGCCAGCAGCCAAGCCACTAGGGACAAGCATAGCTCTGGGGCCAACGTCCTGACTTTC. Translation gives CASSQATRDKHSSGANVLTF.

The DNA of the CDR3 is TGTGCCAGCAGGAGGGGCGGGGAAACCGGGGAGCTGTTTTTT. This gives the protein CASRRGGETGELFF. This chain uses TRBV6-5 with TRBJ2-2; D perhaps matches TRBD2 (6 bases). The V gene lost 6 bases and the J gene lost 5 bases, with 13 bases spanning the gap. CDR1 is MNHEY, CDR2 SVGAGI, per germline. The CDR3 consists of 14 residues.

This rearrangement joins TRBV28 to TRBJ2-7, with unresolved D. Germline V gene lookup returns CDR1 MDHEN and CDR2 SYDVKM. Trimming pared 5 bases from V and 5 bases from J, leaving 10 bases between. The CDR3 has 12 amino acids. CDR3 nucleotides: TGTGCCAGCAGTCCCGGCGGTGACGAGCAGTACTTC. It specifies CASSPGGDEQYF. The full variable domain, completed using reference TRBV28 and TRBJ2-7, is DVKVTQSSRYLVKRTGEKVFLECVQDMDHENMFWYRQDPGLGLRLIYFSYDVKMKEKGDIPEGYSVSREKKERFSLILESASTNQTSMYLCASSPGGDEQYFGPGTRLTVT.

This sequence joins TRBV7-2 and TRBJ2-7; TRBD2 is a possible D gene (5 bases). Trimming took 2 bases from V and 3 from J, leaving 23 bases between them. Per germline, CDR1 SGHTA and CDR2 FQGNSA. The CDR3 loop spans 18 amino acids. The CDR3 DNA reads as TGTGCCAGCAGCTTACTTAATTTACGGGAAAGTTTAAACTACGAGCAGTACTTC. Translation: CASSLLNLRESLNYEQYF.

Written as DNA, the CDR3 is TGTGCCAGCAGTTCGTCAGGACTATATAGCAATCAGCCCCAGCATTTT. It yields the protein CASSSSGLYSNQPQHF. This chain links TRBV28 with TRBJ1-5; no firm D call. V was trimmed by 4 bases and J by 0 bases, leaving 13 bases between them. The CDR3 loop spans 16 amino acids. Germline assignment: CDR1 MDHEN and CDR2 SYDVKM. The variable domain in full, completed from reference TRBV28 and TRBJ1-5, reads DVKVTQSSRYLVKRTGEKVFLECVQDMDHENMFWYRQDPGLGLRLIYFSYDVKMKEKGDIPEGYSVSREKKERFSLILESASTNQTSMYLCASSSSGLYSNQPQHFGDGTRLSIL.

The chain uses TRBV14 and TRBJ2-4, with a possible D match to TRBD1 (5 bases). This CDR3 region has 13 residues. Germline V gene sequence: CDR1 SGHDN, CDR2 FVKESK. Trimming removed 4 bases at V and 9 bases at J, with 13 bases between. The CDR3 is CASSRAEQGIQYF. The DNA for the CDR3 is TGTGCCAGCAGCCGGGCCGAGCAGGGCATTCAGTACTTC.

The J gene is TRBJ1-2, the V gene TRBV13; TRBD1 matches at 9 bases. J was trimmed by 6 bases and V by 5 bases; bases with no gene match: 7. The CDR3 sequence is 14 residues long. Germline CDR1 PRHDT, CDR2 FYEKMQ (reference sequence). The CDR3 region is CASSTTGGADGYTF. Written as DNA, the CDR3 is TGTGCCAGCAGCACTACAGGGGGCGCAGATGGCTACACCTTC.

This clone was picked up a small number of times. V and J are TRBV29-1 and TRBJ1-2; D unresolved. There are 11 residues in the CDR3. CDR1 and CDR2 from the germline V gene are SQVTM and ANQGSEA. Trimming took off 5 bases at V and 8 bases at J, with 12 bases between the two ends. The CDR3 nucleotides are TGCAGCGTTACTAGGTTCCAGGGCTACACCTTC. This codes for CSVTRFQGYTF.

The CDR3 loop reads CAWNSDRSSYNEQFF. The CDR3 bases are TGTGCCTGGAACTCGGACAGGAGCTCCTACAATGAGCAGTTCTTC. The chain combines TRBV30 with TRBJ2-1; 7 bases are a match to TRBD1. Trimming cost V 4 bases and J 0 bases; bases outside gene matches: 6. Germline CDR1 GTSNPN, CDR2 SVGIG (reference sequence). CDR3 length equals 15 residues.

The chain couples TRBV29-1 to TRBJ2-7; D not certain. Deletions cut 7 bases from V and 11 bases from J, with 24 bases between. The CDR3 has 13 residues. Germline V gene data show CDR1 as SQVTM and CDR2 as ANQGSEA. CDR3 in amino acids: CSAAAPLTSKEYF. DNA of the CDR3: TGCAGCGCCGCGGCACCTTTAACCAGCAAGGAGTACTTC.

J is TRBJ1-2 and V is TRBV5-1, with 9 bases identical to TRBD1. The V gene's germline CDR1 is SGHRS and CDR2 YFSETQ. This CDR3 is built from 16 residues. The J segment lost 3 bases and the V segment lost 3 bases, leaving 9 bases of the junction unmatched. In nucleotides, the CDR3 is TGCGCCAGCAGCTGGATACAGGGGGCGGGAGACTATGGCTACACCTTC. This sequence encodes CASSWIQGAGDYGYTF.